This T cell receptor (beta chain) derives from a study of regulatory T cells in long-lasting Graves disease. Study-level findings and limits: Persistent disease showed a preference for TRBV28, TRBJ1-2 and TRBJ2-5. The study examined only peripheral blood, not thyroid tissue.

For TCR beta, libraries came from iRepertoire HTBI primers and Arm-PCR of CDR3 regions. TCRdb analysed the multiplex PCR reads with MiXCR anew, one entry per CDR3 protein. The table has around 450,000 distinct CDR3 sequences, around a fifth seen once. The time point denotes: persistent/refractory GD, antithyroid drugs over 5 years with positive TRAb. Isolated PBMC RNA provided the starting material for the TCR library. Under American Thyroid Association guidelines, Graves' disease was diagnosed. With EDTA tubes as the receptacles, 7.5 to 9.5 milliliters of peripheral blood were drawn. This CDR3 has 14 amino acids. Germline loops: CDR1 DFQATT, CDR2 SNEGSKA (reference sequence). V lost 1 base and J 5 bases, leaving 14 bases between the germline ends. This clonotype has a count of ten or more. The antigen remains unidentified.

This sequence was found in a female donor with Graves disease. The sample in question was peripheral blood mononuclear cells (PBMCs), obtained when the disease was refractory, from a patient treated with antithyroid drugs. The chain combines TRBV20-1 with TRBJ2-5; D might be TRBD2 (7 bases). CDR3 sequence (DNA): TGCAGTGCTAGAGTGGGGGGGGGGCCGGAGACCCAGTACTTC. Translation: CSARVGGGPETQYF.